The T cell receptor beta chain described here comes from a study of pediatric ulcerative colitis. Study conclusions and caveats: In rectum, acute severe colitis had expanded clones and less diversity. All ulcerative colitis patients, but no controls, carried a couple of rectal clonotypes. Substantially fewer templates came from two patients' blood samples.

In the case of this clone: The antigen is undetermined.

Trimming pared 5 bases from V and 3 bases from J, leaving 5 bases between. This CDR3 contains 11 residues. Germline assignment: CDR1 SGHTA and CDR2 FQGNSA. Up to 500,000 reads were sequenced per sample. TCRdb's copy holds only in-frame clones and misses some; the assay was immunoSEQ multiplex PCR. Counted here are around 18,000 clones, roughly 70% occurring once; the ten biggest clones make up around 7%. The rectum was sampled with one to two pinch biopsies at colonoscopy. The sample was gut tissue. The chain is built from TRBV7-2 and TRBJ2-7; D ambiguous. The clonotype comes from a boy under 18 with moderate ulcerative colitis. The CDR3 nucleotides are TGTGCCAGCAGCGACCGCTACGAGCAGTACTTC. Its protein is CASSDRYEQYF.